This TCR beta chain is drawn from a study of cytomegalovirus exposure and HLA in healthy donors. Worth noting for this clone: What it recognizes is unknown.

The PCR employed 60 Vbeta primers together with 13 Jbeta primers. Repertoires were generated with immunoSEQ multiplex PCR, while TCRdb's copy carries only in-frame clones and drops some. Here the sample spans roughly 96,000 clones, around 79% being singletons. The J segment lost 3 bases and the V segment lost 2 bases, leaving 2 bases of the junction unmatched. From germline, CDR1 is SGHRS and CDR2 YFSETQ. The CDR3 has 14 amino acids. Study-level findings and limits: Later analysis identified a missense DCLRE1C variant that was linked to TCR beta V- and J-gene trimming. Most TCR beta V segments were productive about 87% or about 30% of the time in an earlier analysis. Analyses of presence/absence relied on an assumption of roughly uniform sequencing depth across donors. In vitro experiments confirmed that a few CMV-associated chains were specific for CMV antigens.

The sample comprised PBMCs. This rearrangement joins TRBV5-1 to TRBJ2-5, with 9 nucleotides matching TRBD1. This clonotype originated in a female donor in good health and CMV-seropositive. The CDR3 region has the DNA TGCGCCAGCAGCTTCCGGGACAGGGAAGAGACCCAGTACTTC. Protein product: CASSFRDREETQYF.